This T cell receptor (beta chain) was identified in a study of Ad26.COV2.S vaccination and SARS-CoV-2 variants. Sequencing was performed with immunoSEQ multiplex PCR; in TCRdb, only in-frame clones are kept and a portion is missing. The top ten clones hold 5.5% of a sample with around 300,000 clones, roughly 90% of them seen once. The germline CDR1 and CDR2 sequences are LNHDA and SQIVND (reference sequence). This CDR3 spans 17 amino acids. With 4 bases clipped from V and 3 bases from J, the junction kept 11 bases outside the gene matches. In the case of this clone: Its antigen is unknown.

Findings and caveats of the study: Estimates derived from TCR breadth and depth analyses may have underestimated total T cell responses.

Specified treatment: 15 to 20 received Ad26.COV2.S at low or high dose, single or two shots; several received placebo; per-sample allocation not given. Collection of the samples took place on day 63 after the first injection of vaccine or placebo. Wuhan-strain spike was delivered by a replication-incompetent Ad26 vector. The chain recombines TRBV19 with TRBJ2-3; 9 nucleotides match TRBD2. This TCR derives from a person between 18 and 59 years old who received the Ad26.COV2.S COVID-19 vaccine or a placebo. The sequenced sample was peripheral blood, obtained in a trial of Ad26.COV2.S vaccine versus placebo. The CDR3 region is CASSRGLASKGTDTQYF. CDR3 DNA sequence: TGTGCCAGTAGTAGGGGACTAGCTTCCAAAGGGACAGATACGCAGTATTTT.